These T cell receptor beta chains were read from a single sample in a study of CD8 T cells in ankylosing spondylitis. TCRdb reprocessed the 5' RACE reads with MiXCR, giving one entry per CDR3 protein. The sample records 650,000 to 800,000 distinct CDR3 sequences, under 20% being singletons. Sequenced material: blood, either unsorted or a sorted T cell fraction (not recorded which). The receptors were sampled from a male donor with ankylosing spondylitis. The CDR3 runs from the conserved cysteine through the conserved F or W. The D gene is left open where the match is weak. The listing skips clone size in some rows; elsewhere it reads once, few, many or a size class.

D | J | size | V | DNA | CDR3
- | TRBJ2-1 | few | TRBV10-3 | TGTGCCATCAGTGCCCGGGCCTCCGACTACAATGAGCAGTTCTTC | CAISARASDYNEQFF
TRBD1 | TRBJ2-2 | few | TRBV27 | TGTGCCAGCAGATGGACAGGGTCCGGGGAGCTGTTTTTT | CASRWTGSGELFF
- | TRBJ2-3 | many | TRBV4-3 | TGCGCCAGCAGCCAAGAGGGGAACACAGATACGCAGTATTTT | CASSQEGNTDTQYF
- | TRBJ1-3 | few | TRBV12-3/TRBV12-4 | TGTGCCAGCCGTGACTACCAAGAGATCCGGAGCACTGGAAACACCATATATTTT | CASRDYQEIRSTGNTIYF
- | TRBJ2-1 | - | TRBV19 | TGTGCCAGTAGTATGAGGGGGGGCAATGAGCAGTTCTTC | CASSMRGGNEQFF
TRBD2 | TRBJ2-3 | - | TRBV5-1 | TGCGCCAGCAGCTGGAGGGGGACTAGCGTCGATACGCAGTATTTT | CASSWRGTSVDTQYF
- | TRBJ2-1 | - | TRBV20-1 | TGCAGTGCTAGGGGGGGCCTTGGGAATGAGCAGTTCTTC | CSARGGLGNEQFF
- | TRBJ2-1 | - | TRBV28 | TGTGCCAGCGGCAGGAGGGACTTATACAATGAGCAGTTCTTC | CASGRRDLYNEQFF
- | TRBJ2-2 | - | TRBV20-1 | TGCAGTGCTAGAGATGGTTTTCGGGGTGGTACCGGGGAGCTGTTTTTT | CSARDGFRGGTGELFF
TRBD2 | TRBJ2-3 | - | TRBV12-5 | TGTGCTAGTGGCCTACCCCGAGCGGGGAGGACAGATACGCAGTATTTT | CASGLPRAGRTDTQYF
TRBD1 | TRBJ1-5 | few | TRBV6-2/TRBV6-3 | TGTGCCAGCAGTTACTTCGGAGGACAGGGGTTCAATCAGCCCCAGCATTTT | CASSYFGGQGFNQPQHF
- | TRBJ1-2 | few | TRBV5-1 | TGCGCCAGCAGCTTGTTCGGGGGGGACTATGGCTACACCTTC | CASSLFGGDYGYTF
- | TRBJ2-1 | - | TRBV7-2 | TGTGCCAGCAGCCCAGAGCGGGTTCACAATGAGCAGTTCTTC | CASSPERVHNEQFF
TRBD1 | TRBJ1-2 | - | TRBV5-1 | TGCGCCAGCAGCCCGGACAGGGCCATCTCTGGCTACACCTTC | CASSPDRAISGYTF
- | TRBJ2-1 | - | TRBV20-1 | TGCAGTGTTTCAGGAATAGATGAGCAGTTCTTC | CSVSGIDEQFF
- | TRBJ2-7 | - | TRBV7-9 | TGTGCCAGCAGCTCACGGGACATCTCCTACGAGCAGTACTTC | CASSSRDISYEQYF
- | TRBJ2-3 | - | TRBV11-2 | TGTGCCAGCAGCCACCTTTTCAGGCTAAACACAGATACGCAGTATTTT | CASSHLFRLNTDTQYF
- | TRBJ2-7 | - | TRBV20-1 | TGCAGTGCGAGCCCAGGGGTCTCCTACGAGCAGTACTTC | CSASPGVSYEQYF
TRBD1 | TRBJ2-1 | - | TRBV20-1 | TGCAGTGCCCGGACAGGGGGTTCGGGTAGGAATGAGCAGTTCTTC | CSARTGGSGRNEQFF
- | TRBJ1-5 | few | TRBV12-3/TRBV12-4 | TGTGCCAGCAGTTTGGGAGATATCAATCAGCCCCAGCATTTT | CASSLGDINQPQHF
TRBD2 | TRBJ2-3 | few | TRBV20-1 | TGCAGTGCTAGTCCCCCGGGAGGAACTAGCACAGATACGCAGTATTTT | CSASPPGGTSTDTQYF
- | TRBJ2-2 | - | TRBV29-1 | TGCAGCGCCGGGACAATGAACACCGGGGAGCTGTTTTTT | CSAGTMNTGELFF
- | TRBJ2-1 | few | TRBV7-3 | TGTGCCAGCAGCTACGGGGGACTTCGCAATGAGCAGTTCTTC | CASSYGGLRNEQFF
- | TRBJ1-1 | - | TRBV6-2/TRBV6-3 | TGTGCCAGCAGTTATTGGTCGACGTACGAAGCTTTCTTT | CASSYWSTYEAFF
- | TRBJ2-1 | few | TRBV2 | TGTGCCTCTGGACCCCCCTCCTACAATGAGCAGTTCTTC | CASGPPSYNEQFF
TRBD2 | TRBJ2-1 | - | TRBV4-1 | TGCGCCAGCAGCCAAGAAAGACTAGCGGGAGGGTATGGGTACAATGAGCAGTTCTTC | CASSQERLAGGYGYNEQFF
TRBD2 | TRBJ2-1 | - | TRBV24-1 | TGTGCCACCAGTGACCGTGGCAGCGGGGACTCCTACAATGAGCAGTTCTTC | CATSDRGSGDSYNEQFF
- | TRBJ1-6 | few | TRBV6-4 | TGTGCCAGCAGTGAAAGCCCAGGGCAATCACCCCTCCACTTT | CASSESPGQSPLHF
TRBD1 | TRBJ1-2 | few | TRBV5-1 | TGCGCCAGCAGCTACGGACAGGGGAGTTTCGGCTACACCTTC | CASSYGQGSFGYTF
- | TRBJ1-5 | - | TRBV20-1 | TGCAGTGCTAGAGTGGTACAGGCCCCTCACAATCAGCCCCAGCATTTT | CSARVVQAPHNQPQHF
- | TRBJ2-5 | - | TRBV6-1 | TGTGCCAGCAATCCACACAACCCAGAAGAGACCCAGTACTTC | CASNPHNPEETQYF
- | TRBJ2-1 | few | TRBV9 | TGTGCCAGCAGCGTTCTCCCCGAGGCTAGCCCGAGCTCCTACAATGAGCAGTTCTTC | CASSVLPEASPSSYNEQFF
TRBD2 | TRBJ2-7 | few | TRBV3-1 | TGTGCCAGCAGCAAAAGAGGACTAGCGGCCAACGAGCAGTACTTC | CASSKRGLAANEQYF
TRBD1 | TRBJ1-6 | few | TRBV9 | TGTGCCAGCAGCGCGACAGGGTCGAGTAATTCACCCCTCCACTTT | CASSATGSSNSPLHF
TRBD2 | TRBJ2-2 | many | TRBV5-6 | TGTGCCAGCAGCCCTCTAGCGGGAGGGACCGGGGAGCTGTTTTTT | CASSPLAGGTGELFF
TRBD2 | TRBJ2-2 | many | TRBV4-3 | TGCGCCAGCAGCCAAGCGCCGACTAGCTCTGGGGAGCTGTTTTTT | CASSQAPTSSGELFF
TRBD1 | TRBJ2-5 | few | TRBV20-1 | TGCAGTGCTGGCACAGGGGGCTTAGAGACCCAGTACTTC | CSAGTGGLETQYF
- | TRBJ2-1 | few | TRBV7-8 | TGTGCCAGCAGCACCCAAGCGGGCCCTGCCTACAATGAGCAGTTCTTC | CASSTQAGPAYNEQFF
TRBD1 | TRBJ2-6 | few | TRBV25-1 | TGTGCCAGCAGGCCACGGATGGACAGGGGGCCTGGGGCCAACGTCCTGACTTTC | CASRPRMDRGPGANVLTF
- | TRBJ2-2 | few | TRBV5-5 | TGTGCCAGCAGCTTGTCCCAGGGGGGTTTTAGGGAGCTGTTTTTT | CASSLSQGGFRELFF
TRBD1 | TRBJ2-7 | few | TRBV29-1 | TGCAGCGCCGTGGGACAGGGAGGCGAGCAGTACTTC | CSAVGQGGEQYF
- | TRBJ2-1 | few | TRBV4-2 | TGTGCCAGCAAAGGAGGGCATGACTACAATGAGCAGTTCTTC | CASKGGHDYNEQFF
- | TRBJ2-2 | - | TRBV12-3/TRBV12-4 | TGTGCCAGCAGGGGTAGACAGAACACCGGGGAGCTGTTTTTT | CASRGRQNTGELFF
- | TRBJ2-3 | - | TRBV10-1 | TGCGCCAGCTGTGGGCAACCGGGCCTCCGAGTTAGCACAGATACGCAGTATTTT | CASCGQPGLRVSTDTQYF
TRBD2 | TRBJ2-2 | few | TRBV29-1 | TGCAGCGTCAACCTCGGACTAGTTCCCGGGGAGCTGTTTTTT | CSVNLGLVPGELFF
- | TRBJ2-7 | - | TRBV12-3/TRBV12-4 | TGTGCCAGCAGTGAGTCCTTCCCGACCCCGTACGAGCAGTACTTC | CASSESFPTPYEQYF
- | TRBJ1-4 | - | TRBV20-1 | TGCAGTGCTTCCTCGGGGGGGGCAGGAGGAAAACTGTTTTTT | CSASSGGAGGKLFF
- | TRBJ2-7 | few | TRBV5-6 | TGTGCCAGCAGCGAGGGACGGCACTACGAGCAGTACTTC | CASSEGRHYEQYF
TRBD1 | TRBJ1-4 | - | TRBV7-9 | TGTGCCAGCAGCTCCGGGACAGGGGAAGATGAAAAACTGTTTTTT | CASSSGTGEDEKLFF
TRBD1 | TRBJ2-2 | many | TRBV12-3/TRBV12-4 | TGTGCCAGCAGTTTCGGGACAGGGAACACCGGGGAGCTGTTTTTT | CASSFGTGNTGELFF